This T cell receptor beta chain was observed in a study of long-term antiretroviral therapy in people with HIV. Study-wide results and limits: Repertoire dominance by clones expanded before ART was seen at all time points. Whereas controls had wider CDR3 length ranges, HIV repertoires had narrower ones.

Clinicians in the United States treated all participants with HIV. This clone was seen more than once but under ten times. Its antigen remains unknown. Germline loops: CDR1 SGHRS, CDR2 YFSETQ. The CDR3 covers 11 residues. Trimming removed 5 bases at V and 2 bases at J, with 2 bases between. Survey level was the resolution at which the v3.0 immunoSEQ assay ran. The assay was immunoSEQ multiplex PCR, and TCRdb's table has in-frame clones only and misses some. The sample includes approximately 25,000 clones, approximately 81% of them seen just once. Sequences were derived from unsorted PBMCs, sampled 4.8 to 5 years after starting antiretroviral therapy. The sequence derives from a man aged 40-55 years with HIV. This chain connects TRBV5-1 to TRBJ1-5; D unresolved. CDR3 sequence reads: CASRRNQPQHF. In nucleotides, the CDR3 is TGCGCCAGCAGACGCAATCAGCCCCAGCATTTT.